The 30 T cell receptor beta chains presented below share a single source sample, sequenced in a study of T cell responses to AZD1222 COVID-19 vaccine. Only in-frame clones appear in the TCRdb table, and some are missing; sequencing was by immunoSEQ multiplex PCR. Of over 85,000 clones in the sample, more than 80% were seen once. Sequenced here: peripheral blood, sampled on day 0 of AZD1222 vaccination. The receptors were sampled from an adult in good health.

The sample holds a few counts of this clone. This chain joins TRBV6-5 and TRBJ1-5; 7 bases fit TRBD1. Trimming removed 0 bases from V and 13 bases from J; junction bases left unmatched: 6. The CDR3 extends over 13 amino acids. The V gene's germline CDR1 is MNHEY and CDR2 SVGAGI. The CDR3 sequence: CASSYSEGQSQHF. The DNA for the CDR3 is TGTGCCAGCAGTTACTCGGAGGGACAGTCTCAGCATTTT.

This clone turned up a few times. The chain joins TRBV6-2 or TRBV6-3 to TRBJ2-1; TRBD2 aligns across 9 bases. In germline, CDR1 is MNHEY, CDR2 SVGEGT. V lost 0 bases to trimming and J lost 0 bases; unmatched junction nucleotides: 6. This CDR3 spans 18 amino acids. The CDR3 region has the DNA TGTGCCAGCAGTTACTCGTGGTCTAGCGGGATCTCCTACAATGAGCAGTTCTTC. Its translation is CASSYSWSSGISYNEQFF.

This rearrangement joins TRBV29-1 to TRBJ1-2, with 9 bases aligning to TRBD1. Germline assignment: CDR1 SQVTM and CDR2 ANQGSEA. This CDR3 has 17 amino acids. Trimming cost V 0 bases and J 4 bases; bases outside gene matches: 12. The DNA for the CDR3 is TGCAGCGTTGAAGAGGAATGGTGGGACAGGGCAGGCTATGGCTACACCTTC. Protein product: CSVEEEWWDRAGYGYTF.

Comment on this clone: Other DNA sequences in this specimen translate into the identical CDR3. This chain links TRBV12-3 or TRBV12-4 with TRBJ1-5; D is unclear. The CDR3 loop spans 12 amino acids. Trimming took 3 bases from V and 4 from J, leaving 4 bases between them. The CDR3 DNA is TGTGCCAGCAGTTTCGGGAATCAGCCCCAGCATTTT. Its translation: CASSFGNQPQHF.

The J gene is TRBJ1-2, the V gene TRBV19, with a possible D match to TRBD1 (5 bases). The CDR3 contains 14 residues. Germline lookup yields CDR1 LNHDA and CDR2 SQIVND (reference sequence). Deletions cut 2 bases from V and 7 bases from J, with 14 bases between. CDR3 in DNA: TGTGCCAGTAGTATACTCGACAGCCACGTTGGCTACACCTTC. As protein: CASSILDSHVGYTF.

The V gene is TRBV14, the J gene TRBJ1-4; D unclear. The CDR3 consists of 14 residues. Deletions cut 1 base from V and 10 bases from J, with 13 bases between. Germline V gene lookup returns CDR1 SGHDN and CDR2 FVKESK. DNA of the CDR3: TGTGCCAGCAGCCAAGCAGCGAGGGCCGGAAAACTGTTTTTT. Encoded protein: CASSQAARAGKLFF.

CDR3 DNA: TGCAGCGTTATCCCTTTGAGCGGTACCTCCTACGAGCAGTACTTC. Its protein product is CSVIPLSGTSYEQYF. The rearrangement links TRBV29-1 to TRBJ2-7; D perhaps matches TRBD2 (5 bases). The CDR3 spans 15 residues. Per the germline V gene, CDR1 is SQVTM and CDR2 is ANQGSEA. V lost 5 bases, J lost 0 bases, and 17 bases lay in between.

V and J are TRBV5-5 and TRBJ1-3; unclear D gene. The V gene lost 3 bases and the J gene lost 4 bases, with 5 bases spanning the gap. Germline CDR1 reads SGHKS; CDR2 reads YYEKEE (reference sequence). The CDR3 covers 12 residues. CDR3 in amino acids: CASSSEGNTIYF. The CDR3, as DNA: TGTGCCAGCAGCTCCGAGGGAAACACCATATATTTT.

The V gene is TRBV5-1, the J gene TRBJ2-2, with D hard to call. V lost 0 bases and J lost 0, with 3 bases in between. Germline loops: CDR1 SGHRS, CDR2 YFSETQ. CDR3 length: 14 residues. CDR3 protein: CASSLGTNTGELFF. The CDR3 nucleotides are TGCGCCAGCAGCTTGGGGACGAACACCGGGGAGCTGTTTTTT.

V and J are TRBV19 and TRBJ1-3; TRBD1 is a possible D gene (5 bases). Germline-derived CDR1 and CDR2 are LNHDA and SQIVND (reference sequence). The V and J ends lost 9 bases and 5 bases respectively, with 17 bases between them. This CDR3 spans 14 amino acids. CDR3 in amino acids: CASGVAGTRNTIYF. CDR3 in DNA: TGTGCCAGCGGGGTAGCAGGGACGAGAAACACCATATATTTT.

The CDR3 region has the DNA TGTGCCAGCAGCCCTCGACAGGTTTACTACGAGCAGTACTTC. This encodes CASSPRQVYYEQYF. The chain couples TRBV7-8 to TRBJ2-7; D possibly corresponds to TRBD1 (6 bases). CDR1 is SGHVS, CDR2 FQNEAQ, per germline. Trimming took off 5 bases at V and 3 bases at J, with 14 bases between the two ends. The CDR3 spans 14 residues.

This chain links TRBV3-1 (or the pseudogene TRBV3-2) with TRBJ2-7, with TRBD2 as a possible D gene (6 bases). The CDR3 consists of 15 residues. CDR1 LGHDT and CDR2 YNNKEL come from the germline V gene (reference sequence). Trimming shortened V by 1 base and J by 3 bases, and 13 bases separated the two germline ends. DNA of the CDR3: TGTGCCAGCAGCCAAGCCGGGAGCGGACGCTACGAGCAGTACTTC. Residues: CASSQAGSGRYEQYF.

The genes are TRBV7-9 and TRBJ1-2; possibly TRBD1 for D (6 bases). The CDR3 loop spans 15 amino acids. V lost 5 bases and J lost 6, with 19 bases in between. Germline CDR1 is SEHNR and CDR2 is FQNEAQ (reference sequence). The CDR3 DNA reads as TGTGCCAGCAGCCTAGAGGGTCGACAGGCGGATGGCTACACCTTC. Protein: CASSLEGRQADGYTF.

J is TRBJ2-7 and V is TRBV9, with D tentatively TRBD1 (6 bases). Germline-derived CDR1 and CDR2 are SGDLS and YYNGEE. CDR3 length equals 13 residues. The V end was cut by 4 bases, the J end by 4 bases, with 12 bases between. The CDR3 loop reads CASSPRTAYEQYF. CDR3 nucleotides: TGTGCCAGCAGCCCGAGGACAGCTTACGAGCAGTACTTC.

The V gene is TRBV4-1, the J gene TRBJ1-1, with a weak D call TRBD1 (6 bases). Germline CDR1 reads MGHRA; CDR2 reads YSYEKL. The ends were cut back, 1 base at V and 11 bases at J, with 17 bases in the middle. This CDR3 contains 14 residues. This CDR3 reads CASSQVSSGARAFF. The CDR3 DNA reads TGCGCCAGCAGCCAAGTGAGTTCGGGGGCTCGGGCTTTCTTT.

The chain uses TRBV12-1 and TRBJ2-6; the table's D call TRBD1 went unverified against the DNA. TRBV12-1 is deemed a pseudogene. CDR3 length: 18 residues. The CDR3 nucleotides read TGTGCCAGCAGCCCTATCGGGACAGGGGATCCTGGGGCCAACGTCCTGACTTTC. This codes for CASSPIGTGDPGANVLTF.

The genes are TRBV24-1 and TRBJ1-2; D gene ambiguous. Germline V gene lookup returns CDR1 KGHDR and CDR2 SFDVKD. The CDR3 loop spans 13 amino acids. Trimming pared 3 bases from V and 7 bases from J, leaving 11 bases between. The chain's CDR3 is CATSDPLKGGYTF. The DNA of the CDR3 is TGTGCCACCAGTGATCCCCTGAAGGGTGGCTACACCTTC.

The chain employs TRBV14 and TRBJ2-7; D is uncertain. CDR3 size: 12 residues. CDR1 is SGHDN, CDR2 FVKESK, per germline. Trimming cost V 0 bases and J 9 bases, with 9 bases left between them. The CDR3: CASSQERWAQYF. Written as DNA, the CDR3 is TGTGCCAGCAGCCAAGAACGGTGGGCGCAGTACTTC.

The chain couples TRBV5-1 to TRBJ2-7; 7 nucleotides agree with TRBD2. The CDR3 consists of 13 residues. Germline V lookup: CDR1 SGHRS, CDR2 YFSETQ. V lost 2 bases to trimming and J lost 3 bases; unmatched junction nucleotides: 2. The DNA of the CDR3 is TGCGCCAGCAGCTTCGGGGGGAACTACGAGCAGTACTTC. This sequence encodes CASSFGGNYEQYF.

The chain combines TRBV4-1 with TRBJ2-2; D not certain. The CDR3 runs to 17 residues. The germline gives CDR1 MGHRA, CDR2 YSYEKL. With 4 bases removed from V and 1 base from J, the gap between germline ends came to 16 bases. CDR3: CASSPILGSENTGELFF. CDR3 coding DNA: TGCGCCAGCAGCCCCATTCTGGGATCGGAGAACACCGGGGAGCTGTTTTTT.

The CDR3 is CASSPSGRDPGAFF. CDR3 DNA sequence: TGTGCCAGCAGCCCAAGTGGGAGGGACCCAGGAGCTTTCTTT. The rearrangement joins TRBV6-5 to TRBJ1-1; perhaps TRBD1 as D (5 bases). The CDR3 loop spans 14 amino acids. The germline V gene encodes CDR1 MNHEY and CDR2 SVGAGI. The ends were cut back, 6 bases at V and 10 bases at J, with 21 bases in the middle.

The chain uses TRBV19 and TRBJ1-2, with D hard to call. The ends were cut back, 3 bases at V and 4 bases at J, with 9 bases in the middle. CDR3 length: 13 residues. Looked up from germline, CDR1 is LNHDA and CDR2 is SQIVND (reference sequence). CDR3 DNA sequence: TGTGCCAGTAGTATCAGCCTCCTCTATGGCTACACCTTC. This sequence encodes CASSISLLYGYTF.

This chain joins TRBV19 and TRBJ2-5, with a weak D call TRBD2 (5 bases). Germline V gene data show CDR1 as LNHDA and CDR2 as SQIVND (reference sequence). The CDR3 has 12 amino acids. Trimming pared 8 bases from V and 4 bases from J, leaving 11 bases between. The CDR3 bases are TGTGCCAGTCGGCTAGCTGGAGAGACCCAGTACTTC. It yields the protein CASRLAGETQYF.

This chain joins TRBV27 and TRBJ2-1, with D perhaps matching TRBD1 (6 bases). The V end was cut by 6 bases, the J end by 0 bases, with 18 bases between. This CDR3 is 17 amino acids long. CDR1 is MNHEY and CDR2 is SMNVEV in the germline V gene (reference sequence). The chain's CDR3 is CASSRGQTLSSYNEQFF. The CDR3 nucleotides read TGTGCCAGCAGCCGCGGACAGACCCTGAGCTCCTACAATGAGCAGTTCTTC.

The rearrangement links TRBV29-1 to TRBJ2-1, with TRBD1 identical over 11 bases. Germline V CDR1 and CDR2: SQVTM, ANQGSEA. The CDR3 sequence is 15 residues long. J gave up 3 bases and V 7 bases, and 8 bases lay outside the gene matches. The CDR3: CSAQGQGAYYNEQFF. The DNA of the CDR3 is TGCAGCGCTCAAGGACAGGGGGCTTACTACAATGAGCAGTTCTTC.

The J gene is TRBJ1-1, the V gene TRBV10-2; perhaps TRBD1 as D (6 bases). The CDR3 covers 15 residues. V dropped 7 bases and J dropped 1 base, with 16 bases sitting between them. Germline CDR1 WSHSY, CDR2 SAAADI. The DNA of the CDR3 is TGCGCCAGCACCCTGTCACAGGGAGAGAACACTGAAGCTTTCTTT. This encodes CASTLSQGENTEAFF.

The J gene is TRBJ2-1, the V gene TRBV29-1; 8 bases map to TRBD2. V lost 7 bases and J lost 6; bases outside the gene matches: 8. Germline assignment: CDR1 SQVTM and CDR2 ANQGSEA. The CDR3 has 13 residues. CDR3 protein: CSGGTSLPNEQFF. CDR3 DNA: TGCAGCGGGGGGACTAGTCTGCCCAATGAGCAGTTCTTC.

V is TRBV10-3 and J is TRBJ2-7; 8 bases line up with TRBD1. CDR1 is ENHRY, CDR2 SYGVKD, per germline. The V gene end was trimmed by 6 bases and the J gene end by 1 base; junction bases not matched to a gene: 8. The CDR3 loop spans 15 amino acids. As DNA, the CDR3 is TGTGCCATCAGCCGAGAGGACAGGGCGTCCTACGAGCAGTACTTC. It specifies CAISREDRASYEQYF.

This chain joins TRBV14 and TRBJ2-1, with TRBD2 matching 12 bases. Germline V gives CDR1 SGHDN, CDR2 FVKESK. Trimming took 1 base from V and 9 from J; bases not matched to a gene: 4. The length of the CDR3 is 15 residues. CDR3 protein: CASSQGTSGMSEQFF. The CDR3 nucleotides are TGTGCCAGCAGCCAAGGGACTAGCGGGATGAGTGAGCAGTTCTTC.

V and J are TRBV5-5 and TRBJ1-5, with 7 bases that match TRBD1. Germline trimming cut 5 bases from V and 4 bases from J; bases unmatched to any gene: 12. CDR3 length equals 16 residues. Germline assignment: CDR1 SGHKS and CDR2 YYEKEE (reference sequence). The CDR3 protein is CASSSTGTEGNQPQHF. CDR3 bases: TGTGCCAGCAGTTCAACCGGGACAGAGGGGAATCAGCCCCAGCATTTT.